The 32 T cell receptor beta chains below all came from one sample that was sequenced in a study of control samples from healthy donors and cancer patients. The data were produced by immunoSEQ multiplex PCR, yet TCRdb's version contains in-frame clones alone and is incomplete. The sample records about 45,000 clones, about 75% being singletons. Sequencing input: formalin-fixed, paraffin-embedded tissue. The receptors originated from a male donor with melanoma.

The rearrangement uses TRBV7-2 and TRBJ1-4; D is unclear. This CDR3 is 14 amino acids long. CDR1 and CDR2 from the germline V gene are SGHTA and FQGNSA. The ends were cut back, 2 bases at V and 7 bases at J, with 11 bases in the middle. CDR3 residues: CASSLSPDGEKLFF. Here the CDR3 DNA reads TGTGCCAGCAGCTTATCCCCCGACGGTGAAAAACTGTTTTTT.

A remark on this clone: A single base separates this from a much larger clone, so it may be a read error. The V gene is TRBV5-1, the J gene TRBJ2-7; TRBD2 might be the D (6 bases). CDR3 length: 14 amino acids. The V gene's germline CDR1 is SGHRS and CDR2 YFSETQ. Trimming stripped 4 bases from V and 2 bases from J, with 13 bases between. DNA of the CDR3: TGCGCCAGCAGCGTTAGCGGAGAAGCCTACGAGCAGTACTTC. As protein: CASSVSGEAYEQYF.

Ten or more counts support this clone. The sample carries other DNA sequences with the same CDR3. The J gene is TRBJ1-1, the V gene TRBV7-3; D ambiguous. V lost 6 bases and J lost 7, with 18 bases in between. Germline V CDR1 and CDR2: SGHTA, FQGTGA. The CDR3 sequence is 14 residues long. CDR3 nucleotide sequence: TGTGCCAGCAGGTTGGAGGTGGGTTCGAGTGAAGCTTTCTTT. This codes for CASRLEVGSSEAFF.

This chain's CDR3 is CASSQSGTSGEQFF. CDR3 nucleotides: TGTGCCAGCAGCCAATCCGGGACTTCGGGAGAACAGTTCTTC. This chain joins TRBV7-9 and TRBJ2-1; D is perhaps TRBD2 (6 bases). V dropped 5 bases and J dropped 13 bases, with 21 bases sitting between them. Germline loops: CDR1 SEHNR, CDR2 FQNEAQ (reference sequence). This CDR3 contains 14 residues. The full variable domain, in which reference TRBV7-9 and TRBJ2-1 provide the parts outside the CDR3, is DTGVSQNPRHKITKRGQNVTFRCDPISEHNRLYWYRQTLGQGPEFLTYFQNEAQLEKSRLLSDRFSAERPKGSFSTLEIQRTEQGDSAMYLCASSQSGTSGEQFFGPGTRLTVL.

V is TRBV14 and J is TRBJ2-3; 8 bases match TRBD2. This CDR3 has 16 amino acids. V was clipped by 4 bases and J by 2 bases; unmatched bases: 8. Looked up from germline, CDR1 is SGHDN and CDR2 is FVKESK. The CDR3 sequence: CASSRRSGISTDTQYF. The CDR3 coding sequence is TGTGCCAGCAGCCGACGTAGCGGGATCTCCACAGATACGCAGTATTTT.

This chain connects TRBV4-1 to TRBJ2-1, with 10 bases aligning to TRBD2. Per germline, CDR1 MGHRA and CDR2 YSYEKL. The CDR3 consists of 16 residues. V gave up 1 base and J gave up 5 bases; unmatched junction bases: 5. CDR3 residues: CASSQVPSGSHNEQFF. The CDR3 bases are TGCGCCAGCAGCCAAGTTCCTAGCGGGAGCCACAATGAGCAGTTCTTC.

The chain has TRBV18 and TRBJ2-1, with D unresolved. Germline CDR1 and CDR2: KGHSH and LQKENI. This CDR3 contains 13 residues. Trimming took 6 bases from V and 3 from J, leaving 9 bases between them. CDR3 coding DNA: TGTGCCAGCTCCTTCTCAAACTACAATGAGCAGTTCTTC. Translation gives CASSFSNYNEQFF.

V and J are TRBV20-1 and TRBJ2-7; 8 bases fit TRBD2. Germline CDR1 reads DFQATT; CDR2 reads SNEGSKA (reference sequence). This CDR3 spans 11 amino acids. Trimming cost V 3 bases and J 12 bases; bases outside gene matches: 7. CDR3 in DNA: TGCAGTGCTAGGGAACTAGCGGCTTTGTACTTC. Protein sequence: CSARELAALYF.

The CDR3 loop reads CASSSYMNTGELFF. The CDR3 bases are TGTGCCAGCAGTTCCTACATGAACACCGGGGAGCTGTTTTTT. The rearrangement links TRBV28 to TRBJ2-2; D remains ambiguous. Germline CDR1 is MDHEN and CDR2 is SYDVKM. The CDR3 has 14 amino acids. V was shortened by 4 bases and J by 1 base, with 7 bases between the two germline ends.

There are a few counts of this clone. The V gene is TRBV2, the J gene TRBJ1-5; D gene ambiguous. CDR3 length: 12 amino acids. Germline CDR1 and CDR2: SNHLY and FYNNEI. The V end was cut by 3 bases, the J end by 11 bases, with 11 bases between. In nucleotides, the CDR3 is TGTGCCAGCAGTGAGAAAACGGGGACCCAGCATTTT. Encoded protein: CASSEKTGTQHF.

This chain uses TRBV2 with TRBJ1-3; D is unresolved. CDR1 SNHLY and CDR2 FYNNEI come from the germline V gene. V lost 0 bases to trimming and J lost 2 bases, with 8 bases between them. The CDR3 covers 15 residues. The CDR3 spells CASSEARIPGNTIYF. CDR3 coding DNA: TGTGCCAGCAGTGAAGCGAGGATCCCTGGAAACACCATATATTTT.

This clone was counted only a few times. The rearrangement joins TRBV5-4 to TRBJ2-7; no definite D call. Germline CDR1 is SGHNT and CDR2 is YYREEE (reference sequence). V lost 0 bases and J 0 bases, leaving 10 bases between the germline ends. This CDR3 has 15 amino acids. CDR3 nucleotide sequence: TGTGCCAGCAGCTTGGTACCCTACTTCTCCTACGAGCAGTACTTC. Amino acid sequence: CASSLVPYFSYEQYF.

The chain has TRBV30 and TRBJ1-4; 7 bases line up with TRBD1. The CDR3 loop spans 13 amino acids. Germline CDR1 and CDR2: GTSNPN and SVGIG (reference sequence). After removal of 2 bases from V and 10 bases from J, the junction contained 7 bases not matched to a gene. CDR3 in amino acids: CAWSLQTGTKLFF. Written as DNA, the CDR3 is TGTGCCTGGAGTCTCCAGACAGGGACAAAACTGTTTTTT. Variable domain in full (rest from reference TRBV30 and TRBJ1-4): SQTIHQWPATLVQPVGSPLSLECTVEGTSNPNLYWYRQAAGRGLQLLFYSVGIGQISSEVPQNLSASRPQDRQFILSSKKLLLSDSGFYLCAWSLQTGTKLFFGSGTQLSVL.

Within the sample, this clone is large (0.1 to 1%). The V and J genes are TRBV10-3 and TRBJ2-3; D remains unclear. This CDR3 has 13 amino acids. Germline values: CDR1 ENHRY, CDR2 SYGVKD. Trimming cost V 0 bases and J 6 bases, with 7 bases left between them. The CDR3 bases are TGTGCCATCAGTGAGTCGGATGGGGATACGCAGTATTTT. Protein: CAISESDGDTQYF.

V usage is TRBV1 and J usage is TRBJ2-3. TRBV1 is a pseudogene segment. The CDR3 totals 12 residues. CDR3 residues: CTSFAHTDTQYF. Here the CDR3 DNA reads TGCACCAGCTTCGCCCACACAGATACGCAGTATTTT.

The rearrangement links TRBV13 to TRBJ2-3; D uncertain. Trimming took 3 bases from V and 5 from J, leaving 12 bases between them. Germline V CDR1 and CDR2: PRHDT, FYEKMQ (reference sequence). CDR3 length equals 14 residues. The CDR3, as DNA: TGTGCCAGCAGCTTGGACCCCTCGGGAGATACGCAGTATTTT. It yields the protein CASSLDPSGDTQYF. Complete variable domain (other parts from reference TRBV13 and TRBJ2-3): AAGVIQSPRHLIKEKRETATLKCYPIPRHDTVYWYQQGPGQDPQFLISFYEKMQSDKGSIPDRFSAQQFSDYHSELNMSSLELGDSALYFCASSLDPSGDTQYFGPGTRLTVL.

The chain recombines TRBV7-8 with TRBJ2-1; D is tentatively TRBD1 or TRBD2 (5 bases each). This CDR3 is 16 amino acids long. Deletions cut 5 bases from V and 1 base from J, with 15 bases between. Per the germline V gene, CDR1 is SGHVS and CDR2 is FQNEAQ. This chain's CDR3 is CASSLDGAGSYNEQFF. The CDR3 nucleotides read TGTGCCAGCAGCCTAGACGGGGCAGGGTCCTACAATGAGCAGTTCTTC.

This clone was detected only a few times. The rearrangement links TRBV27 to TRBJ1-5, with 8 positions matching TRBD1. CDR3 size: 16 residues. Germline lookup yields CDR1 MNHEY and CDR2 SMNVEV (reference sequence). The J segment lost 6 bases and the V segment lost 5 bases, leaving 12 bases of the junction unmatched. Here the CDR3 DNA reads TGTGCCAGCAGTCCCAGGGACAGGTCCTTAGGTCAGCCCCAGCATTTT. Protein sequence: CASSPRDRSLGQPQHF.

This clone was seen a single time. This chain uses TRBV11-1 with TRBJ2-3; D may match TRBD1 or TRBD2 (5 bases each). V lost 0 bases to trimming and J lost 8 bases, with 21 bases between them. The CDR3 sequence is 17 residues long. The V gene's germline CDR1 is SGHAT and CDR2 FQDESV (reference sequence). CDR3 sequence reads: CASSLAFGGSDRGTQYF. CDR3 nucleotide sequence: TGTGCCAGCAGCTTAGCGTTTGGGGGAAGTGATCGGGGTACGCAGTATTTT.

V is TRBV19 and J is TRBJ1-2; 7 bases agree with TRBD1. The germline CDR1 and CDR2 sequences are LNHDA and SQIVND (reference sequence). This CDR3 region has 16 residues. V lost 5 bases to trimming and J lost 4 bases; unmatched junction nucleotides: 13. CDR3 in DNA: TGTGCCAGTAGTCCTTCACAGGGGCGCCATCCCTATGGCTACACCTTC. Translated: CASSPSQGRHPYGYTF.

This clone was picked up one time. This chain uses TRBV2 with TRBJ1-5, with 11 bases matching TRBD1. Germline loops: CDR1 SNHLY, CDR2 FYNNEI. The CDR3 covers 14 residues. Germline trimming cut 5 bases from V and 6 bases from J; bases unmatched to any gene: 3. In DNA form, the CDR3 reads TGTGCCAGCAGTAAAGGACAGGGGGCTCAGCCCCAGCATTTT. It yields the protein CASSKGQGAQPQHF.

This sequence joins TRBV5-4 and TRBJ2-3; TRBD2 aligns across 11 bases. V dropped 3 bases and J dropped 1; count of bases not matched to a gene: 4. The CDR3 sequence is 16 residues long. In germline, CDR1 is SGHNT, CDR2 YYREEE (reference sequence). CDR3 region: CASSSKLAGGTDTQYF. The CDR3 coding sequence is TGTGCCAGCAGCTCGAAACTAGCGGGGGGCACAGATACGCAGTATTTT.

This chain's CDR3 is CASSIGLAGSNEQFF. CDR3 DNA sequence: TGTGCCAGTAGTATAGGACTAGCGGGTTCCAATGAGCAGTTCTTC. The V gene is TRBV19, the J gene TRBJ2-1, with 10 bases lining up with TRBD2. Losses at the gene ends were 1 base for V and 6 bases for J; bases not matched to a gene: 3. From germline, CDR1 is LNHDA and CDR2 SQIVND (reference sequence). This CDR3 is 15 amino acids long.

This clone was detected a few times. This chain uses TRBV28 with TRBJ2-7; the D gene is possibly TRBD2 (7 bases). This CDR3 has 12 residues. V lost 6 bases and J 7 bases, leaving 13 bases between the germline ends. Germline assignment: CDR1 MDHEN and CDR2 SYDVKM. The CDR3 bases are TGTGCCAGCAGCGAGGGGGGGAATGAGCAGTACTTC. It codes for CASSEGGNEQYF.

This clone was observed a single time. This chain connects TRBV6-5 to TRBJ2-3, with 7 positions matching TRBD1. Per the germline V gene, CDR1 is MNHEY and CDR2 is SVGAGI. The ends lost 6 bases at V and 1 base at J; junction bases unmatched: 7. The CDR3 covers 15 residues. CDR3: CASRTGTAGTDTQYF. For the CDR3, the DNA is TGTGCCAGCAGGACCGGGACAGCAGGCACAGATACGCAGTATTTT.

This chain links TRBV5-1 with TRBJ2-3, with D unclear. The CDR3 contains 14 residues. CDR1 is SGHRS and CDR2 is YFSETQ in the germline V gene. V lost 4 bases to trimming and J lost 5 bases, with 14 bases between them. CDR3 bases: TGCGCCAGCAGCCCCCTCTCGACTGAAGATACGCAGTATTTT. The encoded protein is CASSPLSTEDTQYF.

The CDR3 is CASRPASGTYQETQYF. As DNA, the CDR3 is TGTGCCAGCAGGCCGGCTAGCGGAACGTACCAAGAGACCCAGTACTTC. The chain joins TRBV27 to TRBJ2-5, with TRBD2 identical over 7 bases. V trimming: 6 bases; J trimming: 0 bases; junction bases outside the gene matches: 10. This CDR3 has 16 amino acids. Looked up from germline, CDR1 is MNHEY and CDR2 is SMNVEV (reference sequence).

The CDR3 spells CSASGGTSNQPQHF. CDR3 DNA: TGCAGTGCTAGTGGGGGGACCAGCAATCAGCCCCAGCATTTT. The gene calls are TRBV20-1 and TRBJ1-5; tentatively, D is TRBD1 (5 bases). Germline V gene sequence: CDR1 DFQATT, CDR2 SNEGSKA (reference sequence). CDR3 length equals 14 residues. Trimming left V 3 bases short and J 1 base short, with 10 bases between.

This clone has only a few counts. The gene calls are TRBV6-5 and TRBJ1-5, with a weak D call TRBD1 (6 bases). There are 12 residues in the CDR3. Trimming cost V 11 bases and J 9 bases, with 17 bases left between them. Germline V gene data show CDR1 as MNHEY and CDR2 as SVGAGI. In DNA, the CDR3 is TGTGCCTCAGGGACACTACTCCGGCCCCAGCATTTT. Translating gives CASGTLLRPQHF.

This chain uses TRBV23-1 with TRBJ1-2; D uncertain. TRBV23-1 is labeled an ORF, and its function is uncertain. V shed 5 bases and J shed 3 bases, with 13 bases lying between them. The CDR3 runs to 14 residues. In nucleotides, the CDR3 is TGCGCCAGCAGTTTAGCAGGTGCTGACTATGGCTACACCTTC. It encodes CASSLAGADYGYTF.

The V call is TRBV2, the J call TRBJ2-3; D call uncertain. Germline V gene data show CDR1 as SNHLY and CDR2 as FYNNEI. CDR3 length: 12 amino acids. V dropped 6 bases and J dropped 9 bases, with 13 bases sitting between them. CDR3 in amino acids: CASSGDNDTQYF. The CDR3, as DNA: TGTGCCAGCAGCGGTGACAACGACACGCAGTATTTT. Based on the CDR3 plus reference TRBV2 and TRBJ2-3, the full variable domain is EPEVTQTPSHQVTQMGQEVILRCVPISNHLYFYWYRQILGQKVEFLVSFYNNEISEKSEIFDDQFSVERPDGSNFTLKIRSTKLEDSAMYFCASSGDNDTQYFGPGTRLTVL.

The chain carries TRBV4-1 and TRBJ2-1; possibly TRBD1 or TRBD2 for D (5 bases each). The CDR3 runs 15 residues. Trimming shortened V by 4 bases and J by 0 bases, and 10 bases separated the two germline ends. Germline CDR1 and CDR2: MGHRA and YSYEKL. The CDR3 reads CASSPKGSSYNEQFF. In nucleotides, the CDR3 is TGCGCCAGCAGCCCCAAGGGGAGCTCCTACAATGAGCAGTTCTTC.